This TCR beta chain was observed in a study of cytomegalovirus exposure and HLA in healthy donors (TCRdb year 2017). Describing the broader study: An earlier analysis of approximately 600 of the donors reported 250 to 300 Gb of sequence data and 100 million to 130 million unique TCR beta sequences from about 179 million T cells. An early release covering roughly 580 HLA-typed donors comprised approximately 290 gigabases of sequencing data and roughly 85 million unique TCR sequences. Of the approximately 370 genotyped donors, roughly 80% were placed in the genetic ancestry cluster associated with self-reported Caucasian donors. The study was designed to test whether signatures of past pathogen exposure could be identified by cataloging public T cell receptors. The T cell repertoires of 666 subjects were profiled by immunosequencing and related to cytomegalovirus serostatus. Besides the first cohort of 666 subjects, a separate validation cohort made up of 90 to 150 different subjects was used. To predict cytomegalovirus infection status, the study combined high-throughput TCR immunosequencing, statistical association of individual TCRs with disease status, and machine learning. A later analysis re-analyzed previously published TCR beta repertoires from 500 to 700 donors and added high-resolution HLA genotyping to study TCR occurrence patterns. The later analysis used no new phenotypic data to find candidate immune exposures, relying instead on TCR beta sequences and their occurrence across donors. In an earlier analysis of several hundred of the donors, high-throughput TCR beta sequencing was used to judge whether each TCR beta V gene segment behaved as functional or pseudogenic. Donor age, sex, ethnicity and CMV serostatus were compiled alongside the repertoire data. A later genetic analysis used genome-wide SNP genotypes for about 65% of the 666 donors, treating that subset as a discovery cohort. Every discovery cohort repertoire had been produced on one sequencing platform. HLA typing covered class I and class II loci at four-digit resolution. Typing coverage varied by locus: roughly 629-640 donors for A, B, C, DRB1 and DQB1; more than 500 for DQA1; approximately 610 for DPA1; approximately 450 for DPB1. Four or five DR-DQ haplotypes were handled as single units for association and clustering because linkage in the cohort was strong. Across around 400 genotyped donors of the cohort, an average of approximately 220,000 unique TCR beta nucleotide sequences per donor were sequenced, and 15% to 20% of those sequences were non-productive. Summary of the overall study and its limitations: Several of the top co-occurrence clusters appeared to be linked to parvovirus B19, influenza, CMV and Epstein-Barr virus, according to a later analysis. Cytomegalovirus status was reported to be diagnosed by the classifier with high specificity and sensitivity in both the original and validation cohorts. The 87-base-pair reads could not distinguish some IMGT-functional V segments, including TRBV6-2 and TRBV6-3, so those segments were excluded. Broadly in line with IMGT annotations, most TCR beta V segments showed up in productive rearrangements about 87% or about 30% of the time in an earlier analysis of under 700 of the donors. Most CMV-associated TCR beta chains appeared to be HLA-restricted in a later analysis, and the HLA associations seemed to be driven largely by CMV exposure. The only immune exposure information available for the cohort was CMV serostatus. Most TCR sequences were seen in very few donors, while some public TCRs were found in many individuals. An association between a missense DCLRE1C variant and V-gene and J-gene trimming of TCR beta chains was found in a later genetic analysis and replicated in an independent cohort. Compared with equally common non-associated chains, HLA-associated TCR beta chains in a later analysis were more clonally expanded and had lower generation probabilities. Because counts were too low, roughly 16 rarely observed V segments, including chromosome 9 orphons, were excluded from the earlier analysis of under 650 of the donors. A further reported finding was that TCR beta sequences accurately predicted the HLA-A and HLA-B alleles for most subjects in the first cohort. The authors suggested that the approach could potentially be generalized to other disease states and immunological phenotypes. HLA typing was unavailable for some donors at each locus, so association tests used only the typed subset. According to a later analysis, TCR association rates differed among HLA loci, with DRB1 alleles showing the most associated TCRs and HLA-C alleles showing the fewest. In vitro tests confirmed that three of the cytomegalovirus-associated TCR beta chains recognize cytomegalovirus antigens. When HLA alleles, especially DR and DQ, strongly co-occurred, attributing TCR associations to individual alleles was difficult. A group of highly shared sequence variants was considered likely to be a technical artifact of the sequencing pipeline. Linkage disequilibrium might explain the correlated functional status among segregating V segments, but an unknown experimental factor could not be excluded. This cohort had only TCR beta chains sequenced, and the lack of alpha or paired-chain data limited which features could be detected. The study listed 150 to 200 TCR beta chains as associated with cytomegalovirus. Presence/absence analyses assumed roughly uniform sequencing depth across donors, an assumption that may not hold. A later genetic analysis reported fewer N-insertions in productive TCRs among donors in an Asian-associated ancestry cluster than the approximately 700-donor mean. Specific HLA alleles were associated with 16,951 TCR beta sequences at a false discovery rate of 0.05 in a later analysis.

Trimming at the junction amounts to 0 bases on V and 4 bases on J, and the germline ends lie 9 bases apart. Taken from the germline V gene, the CDR1 and CDR2 loops are SGHRS and YFSETQ. The CDR3 numbers 14 residues from cysteine through phenylalanine. Just CDR3 DNA is preserved here, 42 bases in frame from base 1. Comment on this clone: Its antigen is still unknown. The record has no base qualities; no much larger clone is one base away.

Libraries were made using the immunoSEQ multiplex PCR assay. The multiplex PCR relied on a mix of 60 forward primers for TCR Vbeta segments and 13 reverse primers for TCR Jbeta segments. Amplification of the CDR3 region of rearranged TCR beta genes was performed with a multiplex PCR assay on genomic DNA. On the Illumina HiSeq System, the amplified TCR beta libraries were sequenced as 87-base-pair reads. On the authors' methods: A later analysis counted around 72 million unique TCR beta chains across the 670 or so repertoires, and 10 million to 11 million of these chains were shared by at least two donors. Raw reads were error-corrected and collapsed into unique sequences with a nearest-neighbor algorithm that merged closely related sequences to remove PCR and sequencing errors. V, D and J gene segments were assigned by aligning CDR3 sequences to IMGT reference sequences. For a sequence to be retained, a match of at least six nucleotides was required to both a V gene segment and a J gene segment. Rearrangements were classified as productive when the CDR3 lacked stop codons and remained in frame with V and J, and all other rearrangements were classified as non-productive. Following IMGT convention, CDR3 was defined as the stretch from the second conserved V-encoded cysteine to the conserved J-encoded phenylalanine. In an earlier analysis of around 540 of the donors, sequences lacking an unambiguous match to a single V gene segment were excluded. In an earlier analysis of almost 600 of the donors, a V segment was called functional when productive rearrangements were above 56.7%, and segregating when the standard deviation between donors exceeded 5%. A statistical classification framework was built for diagnosing cytomegalovirus status from the catalog of TCR beta chain sequences. In a later analysis, V and J genes were assigned by comparing TCR nucleotide sequences against IMGT/GENE-DB human TR gene sequences. In a later analysis, CDR3 sequences and most-parsimonious VDJ recombination scenarios were assigned using the TCRdist pipeline. In a later analysis, each TCR beta chain was defined by its CDR3 amino acid sequence together with its V-gene family, and reads lacking a unique V-gene family were excluded. As a way to deal with suspected cross-contamination and a sequencing artifact, a later analysis dropped 450 to 700 nucleotide sequences that were highly shared and had low generation probability. In a later analysis, a clonal expansion index was calculated for each public chain from normalized within-repertoire ranks of inferred template counts. A later analysis computed generation probabilities with a VDJ recombination model fitted to out-of-frame rearrangements, and checked the results against IGoR. In a later analysis, TCR-TCR, TCR-HLA and TCR-CMV co-occurrence was scored with hypergeometric tests, and a repertoire-size bias correction was applied to TCR pairs. In a later analysis, false discovery rates were estimated by permuting HLA or CMV assignments 20 times. In a later analysis, co-occurring TCRs were grouped using DBSCAN, and TCRdist sequence similarity was added for clustering within HLA-allele-positive subsets. For co-occurrence clustering, repertoires with fewer than 30,000 or more than 120,000 public chains were excluded, along with a handful of repertoires with anomalous nucleotide sharing. Drawn from immuneACCESS, this table holds only the in-frame rearrangements with V and J called that TCRdb kept. Clones are partly lost; checked studies trace under half to an unresolved V gene and leave the rest unexplained. That table gives V, J and clone size, and the DNA gave D and trimming. Recorded for this sample are fewer than 150,000 clones; 80% of them occurred a single time. The ten largest clones capture 5.1% of the sample.

In total, 666 healthy bone marrow donors made up the cohort. At the time of sampling, all cohort members were nominally healthy, though unrecorded immune exposures were likely present. The donor was CMV seronegative and belonged to the group of 350 or so seronegative cohort members. Each donor provided a peripheral blood sample, and peripheral blood mononuclear cells were used for TCR beta sequencing. Genomic DNA extraction from the blood cell samples was performed with the Qiagen DNeasy Blood Extraction Kit. The chain was built from TRBV5-1 and TRBJ2-3, with no D gene named confidently. Material for sequencing was PBMCs. The receptor comes from a male donor in good health and CMV-seronegative. For the CDR3, the sequence is CASSLVPPADTQYF. The DNA reads TGCGCCAGCAGCTTGGTACCCCCGGCAGATACGCAGTATTTT.